The 18 T cell receptor beta chains below come from one sample, sequenced in a study of blood T cell repertoires in COVID-19. Repertoires were generated with immunoSEQ multiplex PCR, while TCRdb's copy carries only in-frame clones and drops some. The data contain 250,000 to 350,000 clones, around 87% of them singletons. The sequencing sample was made of peripheral blood. Receptors were obtained from a woman in her fifties or sixties with active or convalescent COVID-19.

The gene calls are TRBV6-2 or TRBV6-3 and TRBJ2-1, with TRBD2 identical over 8 bases. In germline, CDR1 is MNHEY, CDR2 SVGEGT. The CDR3 has 12 amino acids. With 0 bases clipped from V and 15 bases from J, the junction kept 4 bases outside the gene matches. CDR3 DNA sequence: TGTGCCAGCAGTTACTCGCGGGGGGAGGTGTTCTTC. Its translation: CASSYSRGEVFF.

The V and J genes are TRBV9 and TRBJ2-1; 12 nucleotides line up with TRBD2. V lost 4 bases and J lost 4; bases outside the gene matches: 6. Germline CDR1 is SGDLS and CDR2 is YYNGEE. This CDR3 comprises 16 residues. In DNA form, the CDR3 reads TGTGCCAGCAGCCCCCTAGCGGGGGGGCGATACAATGAGCAGTTCTTC. It yields the protein CASSPLAGGRYNEQFF.

J is TRBJ2-3 and V is TRBV10-3, with 10 bases lining up with TRBD2. Germline V CDR1 and CDR2: ENHRY, SYGVKD. V lost 6 bases and J lost 3; bases outside the gene matches: 3. The CDR3 runs to 14 residues. The CDR3 reads CAIRKTSGTDTQYF. The DNA of the CDR3 is TGTGCCATCAGGAAGACTAGCGGGACAGATACGCAGTATTTT.

The chain carries TRBV9 and TRBJ2-2; D unresolved. With 4 bases removed from V and 5 bases from J, the gap between germline ends came to 9 bases. CDR1 SGDLS and CDR2 YYNGEE come from the germline V gene. The CDR3 loop spans 13 amino acids. CDR3: CASSPGGTGELFF. CDR3 DNA: TGTGCCAGCAGCCCAGGTGGGACCGGGGAGCTGTTTTTT.

The chain joins TRBV7-2 to TRBJ2-7; D may be TRBD2 (5 bases). With 5 bases removed from V and 0 bases from J, the gap between germline ends came to 14 bases. Germline V lookup: CDR1 SGHTA, CDR2 FQGNSA. This CDR3 has 15 residues. CDR3 residues: CASSPVGLSSYEQYF. CDR3 bases: TGTGCCAGCAGCCCCGTCGGACTCAGCTCCTACGAGCAGTACTTC.

In the case of this clone: Other nucleotide sequences from this sample produce the same CDR3. The rearrangement links TRBV28 to TRBJ1-5; TRBD1 matches 7 bases. The CDR3 covers 14 residues. V was clipped by 5 bases and J by 6 bases; unmatched bases: 7. The germline CDR1 and CDR2 sequences are MDHEN and SYDVKM. CDR3 protein: CASSPGQVGQPQHF. The DNA of the CDR3 is TGTGCCAGCAGTCCTGGACAGGTTGGTCAGCCCCAGCATTTT.

This clone was observed once. The rearrangement joins TRBV5-6 to TRBJ1-3; possibly TRBD1 for D (5 bases). The CDR3 runs 14 residues. V dropped 4 bases and J dropped 3 bases, with 11 bases sitting between them. From germline, CDR1 is SGHDT and CDR2 YYEEEE. Written as DNA, the CDR3 is TGTGCCAGCAGCCGCGGGGGAGTTGGAAACACCATATATTTT. It codes for CASSRGGVGNTIYF.

The J gene is TRBJ2-5, the V gene TRBV18; TRBD2 matches 8 bases. The CDR3 covers 17 residues. CDR1 and CDR2 (germline): KGHSH, LQKENI. V was pared by 2 bases and J by 2 bases, with 10 bases of the junction left unmatched. CDR3 coding DNA: TGTGCCAGCTCACCAAAGCCGCTAGCGGGCGTACAAGAGACCCAGTACTTC. Encoded protein: CASSPKPLAGVQETQYF.

There are a few counts of this clone. This chain links TRBV5-1 with TRBJ1-3; D is unclear. CDR1 and CDR2 from the germline V gene are SGHRS and YFSETQ. The V end was cut by 0 bases, the J end by 2 bases, with 9 bases between. The CDR3 covers 15 residues. The CDR3 nucleotides read TGCGCCAGCAGCTTGGCAGGTAGTACTGGAAACACCATATATTTT. Protein sequence: CASSLAGSTGNTIYF.

DNA of the CDR3: TGCGCCAGCAGCCAAGGACAGCGGAACACTGAAGCTTTCTTT. Residues: CASSQGQRNTEAFF. The chain is built from TRBV4-1 and TRBJ1-1, with D possibly TRBD1 on 5 matching bases. The CDR3 runs 14 residues. Germline loops: CDR1 MGHRA, CDR2 YSYEKL. V lost 1 base and J 1 base, leaving 7 bases between the germline ends.

The chain recombines TRBV24-1 with TRBJ2-1; D ambiguous. Trimming took off 9 bases at V and 3 bases at J, with 11 bases between the two ends. Germline assignment: CDR1 KGHDR and CDR2 SFDVKD. There are 13 residues in the CDR3. This CDR3 reads CATSPGRYNEQFF. CDR3 coding DNA: TGTGCCACCTCTCCGGGTCGCTACAATGAGCAGTTCTTC.

The rearrangement links TRBV19 to TRBJ2-7; D not certain. V lost 5 bases and J 1 base, leaving 12 bases between the germline ends. This CDR3 has 14 residues. Germline loops: CDR1 LNHDA, CDR2 SQIVND (reference sequence). CDR3 DNA sequence: TGTGCCAGTAGTCGCAGGCAAGATTCCTACGAGCAGTACTTC. Its protein is CASSRRQDSYEQYF.

This clone was picked up one time. The chain employs TRBV30 and TRBJ1-6, with a weak D call TRBD1 (6 bases). The V end lost 1 base, the J end lost 8 bases, and 18 bases lay between the germline ends. The germline V gene encodes CDR1 GTSNPN and CDR2 SVGIG (reference sequence). The CDR3 extends over 16 amino acids. The CDR3 bases are TGTGCCTGGAGTGCGTACGTGGGCAGGGGTGATTCACCCCTCCACTTT. This encodes CAWSAYVGRGDSPLHF.

The chain has TRBV2 and TRBJ1-1, with 8 bases identical to TRBD1. V trimming: 5 bases; J trimming: 2 bases; junction bases outside the gene matches: 4. Germline V CDR1 and CDR2: SNHLY, FYNNEI. The CDR3 spans 14 residues. This CDR3 reads CASSYRGDNTEAFF. The DNA for the CDR3 is TGTGCCAGCAGTTACAGGGGGGACAACACTGAAGCTTTCTTT.

V gene TRBV6-5 combines with J gene TRBJ1-1; perhaps TRBD1 as D (5 bases). Germline-derived CDR1 and CDR2 are MNHEY and SVGAGI. The CDR3 extends over 15 amino acids. The germline V and J ends were trimmed by 3 bases and 5 bases, with 16 bases remaining between them. CDR3 sequence reads: CASSYGRGFRTEAFF. The CDR3 DNA follows: TGTGCCAGCAGTTATGGTCGGGGGTTCAGGACTGAAGCTTTCTTT.

The rearrangement uses TRBV2 and TRBJ1-2; D gene unclear. Per the germline V gene, CDR1 is SNHLY and CDR2 is FYNNEI. V was trimmed by 6 bases and J by 3 bases, leaving 11 bases between them. The CDR3 totals 13 residues. CDR3 DNA sequence: TGTGCCAGCAGCCCCAGCGGGGACTATGGCTACACCTTC. Its translation: CASSPSGDYGYTF. Complete variable domain (other parts from reference TRBV2 and TRBJ1-2): EPEVTQTPSHQVTQMGQEVILRCVPISNHLYFYWYRQILGQKVEFLVSFYNNEISEKSEIFDDQFSVERPDGSNFTLKIRSTKLEDSAMYFCASSPSGDYGYTFGSGTRLTVV.

The chain has TRBV5-5 and TRBJ1-2, with a weak D call TRBD1 (5 bases). The V end was cut by 2 bases, the J end by 6 bases, with 11 bases between. This CDR3 is 13 amino acids long. From germline, CDR1 is SGHKS and CDR2 YYEKEE (reference sequence). The CDR3 loop reads CASSFRGGDGYTF. CDR3 sequence (DNA): TGTGCCAGCAGCTTTAGAGGAGGGGATGGCTACACCTTC.

The chain combines TRBV7-3 with TRBJ1-1; weak D call: TRBD1 (6 bases). Between the trimmed V and J ends, which lost 6 bases and 3 bases, there was a span of 11 bases. In germline, CDR1 is SGHTA, CDR2 FQGTGA. The length of the CDR3 is 13 residues. CDR3 bases: TGTGCCAGCAGTCGCAGACAGGACACTGAAGCTTTCTTT. It yields the protein CASSRRQDTEAFF.